This T cell receptor (beta chain) was sequenced during a study of CD8 T cells in Susac syndrome. It was negative isolation that provided the CD8+ and CD4+ T cells, whereas TEMRA cells were enriched by FACS. The V and J ends lost 2 bases and 4 bases respectively, with 10 bases between them. The germline CDR1 and CDR2 sequences are SGHTA and FQGNSA. The CDR3 contains 14 residues. After extraction with the RNeasy kit, 0.5 to 1 ug of the RNA was reverse transcribed using random hexamers. TCRdb re-derived calls from the immunoSEQ multiplex PCR reads in MiXCR, one entry per CDR3 protein. The sample contains about 300,000 distinct CDR3 sequences, about 91% of which appear only once.

The genes are TRBV7-2 and TRBJ2-3, with D hard to call. The sequence came from a human donor with multiple sclerosis. Sequenced input: CD4+ T cells from PBMCs. The CDR3 sequence is CASSLIRVADTQYF. The CDR3 nucleotides are TGTGCCAGCAGCTTAATTCGTGTTGCAGATACGCAGTATTTT.